The 5 T cell receptor beta chains reported below all come from one sample, sequenced in a study of blood T cell repertoires in COVID-19. Assay used: immunoSEQ multiplex PCR; TCRdb lists only in-frame clones, some missing. The data show under 200,000 clones, about nine tenths seen once. The sample taken for sequencing was peripheral blood. Receptor source: a man younger than 30 with acute or convalescent COVID-19.

The chain carries TRBV6-5 and TRBJ1-6; D remains unclear. This CDR3 region has 14 residues. Germline assignment: CDR1 MNHEY and CDR2 SVGAGI. The ends were cut back, 6 bases at V and 8 bases at J, with 14 bases in the middle. CDR3 in DNA: TGTGCCAGCAGGGGGTCGGGAGAGTATTCACCCCTCCACTTT. The encoded protein is CASRGSGEYSPLHF.

The chain combines TRBV6-1 with TRBJ1-5, with TRBD1 identical over 11 bases. V lost 4 bases, J lost 3 bases, and 5 bases stayed unmatched. The CDR3 is 16 amino acids. Germline V gives CDR1 MNHNS, CDR2 SASEGT. The CDR3 protein is CASSGTGGRPNQPQHF. Here the CDR3 DNA reads TGTGCCAGCAGTGGGACAGGGGGCCGGCCCAATCAGCCCCAGCATTTT.

This clone was observed once. This sequence joins TRBV7-9 and TRBJ1-2; 7 bases are a match to TRBD1. CDR1 is SEHNR and CDR2 is FQNEAQ in the germline V gene (reference sequence). The CDR3 contains 13 residues. After removal of 5 bases from V and 3 bases from J, the junction contained 3 bases not matched to a gene. CDR3: CASSPDRDYGYTF. For the CDR3, the DNA is TGTGCCAGCAGCCCCGACAGGGACTATGGCTACACCTTC.

The rearrangement joins TRBV6-5 to TRBJ2-7; D unclear. The germline gives CDR1 MNHEY, CDR2 SVGAGI. This CDR3 has 14 amino acids. Trimming removed 8 bases from V and 0 bases from J, with 14 bases in between. The chain's CDR3 is CASRTTRSSYEQYF. CDR3 DNA: TGTGCCAGCCGTACTACACGGAGCTCCTACGAGCAGTACTTC.

As concerns this clone: Other DNA sequences within the sample encode an identical CDR3. The V gene is TRBV9, the J gene TRBJ1-6; D not certain. The CDR3 sequence is 15 residues long. Per the germline V gene, CDR1 is SGDLS and CDR2 is YYNGEE. Trimming took off 4 bases at V and 0 bases at J, with 8 bases between the two ends. CDR3 coding DNA: TGTGCCAGCAGCCCACCGGGCTCCTATAATTCACCCCTCCACTTT. Translation gives CASSPPGSYNSPLHF.